This T cell receptor beta chain came from a study of blood T cell repertoires in COVID-19. In the original analysis: Researchers report that nucleated cell counts were estimated from reference gene primer amplification. Some clones are missing from TCRdb's copy, which holds only in-frame ones; the method was immunoSEQ multiplex PCR. The DNA gave D and trimming, while V, J and clone size come from that table. The sample shows roughly 310,000 clones, approximately 87% of them seen only once. This clone was seen a handful of times. The CDR3 runs to 14 residues. Germline assignment: CDR1 MNHEY and CDR2 SMNVEV (reference sequence). The V and J ends lost 3 bases and 1 base respectively, with 10 bases between them.

This receptor was taken from a woman in her forties or fifties with active or convalescent COVID-19. Sequenced sample: peripheral blood. J is TRBJ2-7 and V is TRBV27; D not certain. CDR3 coding DNA: TGTGCCAGCAGTTTCCAGGCAGAGTCCTACGAGCAGTACTTC. It encodes CASSFQAESYEQYF.